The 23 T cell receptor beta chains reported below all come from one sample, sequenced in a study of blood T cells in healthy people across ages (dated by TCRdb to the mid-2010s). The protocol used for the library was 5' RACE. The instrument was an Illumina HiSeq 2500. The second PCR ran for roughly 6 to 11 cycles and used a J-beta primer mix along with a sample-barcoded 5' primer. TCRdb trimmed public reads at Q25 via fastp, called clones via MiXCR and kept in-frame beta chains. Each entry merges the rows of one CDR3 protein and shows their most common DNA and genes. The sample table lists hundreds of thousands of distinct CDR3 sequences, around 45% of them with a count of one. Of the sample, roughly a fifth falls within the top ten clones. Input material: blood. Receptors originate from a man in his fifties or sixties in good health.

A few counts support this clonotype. This chain's CDR3 is CSVSDTEAFF. The CDR3 coding sequence is TGCAGCGTTTCGGACACTGAAGCTTTCTTT. This sequence joins TRBV29-1 and TRBJ1-1, with no clear D. Germline V gene sequence: CDR1 SQVTM, CDR2 ANQGSEA. The CDR3 length is 10 residues. The V and J ends lost 5 bases and 3 bases respectively, with 4 bases between them.

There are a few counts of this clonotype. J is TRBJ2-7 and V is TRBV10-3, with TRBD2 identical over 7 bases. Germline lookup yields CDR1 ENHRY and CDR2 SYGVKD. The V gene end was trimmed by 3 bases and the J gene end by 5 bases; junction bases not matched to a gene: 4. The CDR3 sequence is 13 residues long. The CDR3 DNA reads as TGTGCCATCAGTGATAATGGGGGGGACGAGCAGTACTTC. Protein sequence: CAISDNGGDEQYF.

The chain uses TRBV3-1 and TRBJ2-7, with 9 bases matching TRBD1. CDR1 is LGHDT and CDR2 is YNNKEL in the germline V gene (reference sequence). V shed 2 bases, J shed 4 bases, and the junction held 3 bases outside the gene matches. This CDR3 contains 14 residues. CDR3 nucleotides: TGTGCCAGCAGCCAAACAGGGGGCGAGTACGAGCAGTACTTC. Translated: CASSQTGGEYEQYF.

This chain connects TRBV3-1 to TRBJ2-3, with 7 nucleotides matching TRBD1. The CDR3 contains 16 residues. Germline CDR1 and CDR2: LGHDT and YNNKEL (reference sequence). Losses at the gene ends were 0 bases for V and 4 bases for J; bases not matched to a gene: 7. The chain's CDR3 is CASSQDPTGSSDTQYF. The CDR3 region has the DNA TGTGCCAGCAGCCAAGATCCGACAGGGTCTTCAGATACGCAGTATTTT.

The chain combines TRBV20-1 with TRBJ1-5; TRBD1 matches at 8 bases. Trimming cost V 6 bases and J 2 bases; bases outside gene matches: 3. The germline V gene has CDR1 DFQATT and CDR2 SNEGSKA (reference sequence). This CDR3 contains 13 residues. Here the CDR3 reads CSAATGGNQPQHF. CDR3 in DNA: TGCAGTGCCGCGACAGGGGGCAATCAGCCCCAGCATTTT.

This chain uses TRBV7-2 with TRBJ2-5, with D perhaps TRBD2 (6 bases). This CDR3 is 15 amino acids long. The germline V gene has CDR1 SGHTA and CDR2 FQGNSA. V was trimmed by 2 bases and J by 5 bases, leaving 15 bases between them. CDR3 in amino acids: CASSLRGPEGETQYF. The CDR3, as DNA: TGTGCCAGCAGCTTAAGGGGACCGGAGGGTGAGACCCAGTACTTC.

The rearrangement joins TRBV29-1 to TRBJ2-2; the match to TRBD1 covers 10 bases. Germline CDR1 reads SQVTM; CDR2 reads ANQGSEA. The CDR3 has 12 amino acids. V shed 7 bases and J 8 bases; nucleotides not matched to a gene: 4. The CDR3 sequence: CSADRGPGELFF. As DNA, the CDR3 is TGCAGCGCTGACAGGGGGCCTGGGGAGCTGTTTTTT.

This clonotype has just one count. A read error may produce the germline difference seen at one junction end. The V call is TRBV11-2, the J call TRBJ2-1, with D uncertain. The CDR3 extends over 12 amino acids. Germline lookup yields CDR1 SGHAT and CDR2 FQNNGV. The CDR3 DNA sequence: TGTGCCAGCAGCTTACCGTGGGATGAGCAGTTCTTT. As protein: CASSLPWDEQFF. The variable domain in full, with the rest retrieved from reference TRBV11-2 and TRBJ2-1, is EAGVAQSPRYKIIEKRQSVAFWCNPISGHATLYWYQQILGQGPKLLIQFQNNGVVDDSQLPKDRFSAERLKGVDSTLKIQPAKLEDSAVYLCASSLPWDEQFFGPGTRLTVL.

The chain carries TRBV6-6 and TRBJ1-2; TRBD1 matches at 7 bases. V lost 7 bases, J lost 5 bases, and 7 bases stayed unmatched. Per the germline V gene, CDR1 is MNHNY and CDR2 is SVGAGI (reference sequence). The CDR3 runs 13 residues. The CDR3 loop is CASIDQGEYGYTF. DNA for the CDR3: TGTGCCAGCATCGATCAGGGGGAGTATGGCTACACCTTC.

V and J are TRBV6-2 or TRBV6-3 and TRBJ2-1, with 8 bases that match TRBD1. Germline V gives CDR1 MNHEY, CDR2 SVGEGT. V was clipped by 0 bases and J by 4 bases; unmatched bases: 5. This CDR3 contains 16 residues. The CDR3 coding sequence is TGTGCCAGCAGTTACTCGAACAGGGGGTCTTACAATGAGCAGTTCTTC. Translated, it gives CASSYSNRGSYNEQFF.

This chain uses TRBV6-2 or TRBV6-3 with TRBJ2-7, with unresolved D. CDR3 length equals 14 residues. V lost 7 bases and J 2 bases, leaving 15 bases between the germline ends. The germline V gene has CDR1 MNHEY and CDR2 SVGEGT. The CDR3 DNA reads TGTGCCAGCAACAAACGATCCCCTCCCTACGAGCAGTACTTC. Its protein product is CASNKRSPPYEQYF.

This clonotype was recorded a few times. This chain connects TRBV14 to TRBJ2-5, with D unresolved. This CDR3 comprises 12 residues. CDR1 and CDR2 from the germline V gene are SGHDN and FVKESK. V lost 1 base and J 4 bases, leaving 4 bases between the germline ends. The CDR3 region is CASSQVPETQYF. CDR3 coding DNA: TGTGCCAGCAGCCAAGTTCCAGAGACCCAGTACTTC.

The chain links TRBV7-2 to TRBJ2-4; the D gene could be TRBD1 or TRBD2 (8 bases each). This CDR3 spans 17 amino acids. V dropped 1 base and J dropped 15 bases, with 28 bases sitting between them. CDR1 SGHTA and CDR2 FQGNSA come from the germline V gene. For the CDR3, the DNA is TGTGCCAGCAGCTTAGGGACAGGGTCGGCGGGGGGCCTGTCATTGTACTTC. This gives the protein CASSLGTGSAGGLSLYF.

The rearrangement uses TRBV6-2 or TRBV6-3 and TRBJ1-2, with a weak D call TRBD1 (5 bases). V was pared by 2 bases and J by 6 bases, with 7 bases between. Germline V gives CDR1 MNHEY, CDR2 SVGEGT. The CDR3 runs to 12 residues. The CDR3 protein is CASSYTRDGYTF. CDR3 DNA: TGTGCCAGCAGTTACACCAGGGATGGCTACACCTTC.

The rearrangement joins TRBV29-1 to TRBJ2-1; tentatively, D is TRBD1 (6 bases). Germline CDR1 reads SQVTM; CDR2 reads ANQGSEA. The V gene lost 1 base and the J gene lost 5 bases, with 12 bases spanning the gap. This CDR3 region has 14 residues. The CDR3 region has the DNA TGCAGCGTTGAAGGAGGCAGGGGACACAATGAGCAGTTCTTC. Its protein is CSVEGGRGHNEQFF.

This CDR3 reads CASSRNTAGANLDGYTF. The CDR3 region has the DNA TGTGCCAGCTCACGAAACACCGCAGGGGCGAACCTGGATGGCTACACCTTC. The rearrangement joins TRBV18 to TRBJ1-2, with D perhaps TRBD1 (6 bases). V was pared by 4 bases and J by 6 bases, with 24 bases between. Germline-derived CDR1 and CDR2 are KGHSH and LQKENI. The CDR3 covers 17 residues.

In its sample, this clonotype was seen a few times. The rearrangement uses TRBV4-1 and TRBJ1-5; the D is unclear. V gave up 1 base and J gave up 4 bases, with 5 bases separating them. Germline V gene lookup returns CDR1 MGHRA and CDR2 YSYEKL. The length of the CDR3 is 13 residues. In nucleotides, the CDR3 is TGCGCCAGCAGCCAAGTTACTAATCAGCCCCAGCATTTT. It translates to CASSQVTNQPQHF.

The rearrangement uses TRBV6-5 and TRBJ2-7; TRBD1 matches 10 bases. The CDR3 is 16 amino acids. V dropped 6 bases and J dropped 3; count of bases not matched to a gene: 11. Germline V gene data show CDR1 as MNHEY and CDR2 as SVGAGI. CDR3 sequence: CASRGQGRALDYEQYF. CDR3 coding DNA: TGTGCCAGCAGGGGACAGGGGAGGGCTTTAGACTACGAGCAGTACTTC.

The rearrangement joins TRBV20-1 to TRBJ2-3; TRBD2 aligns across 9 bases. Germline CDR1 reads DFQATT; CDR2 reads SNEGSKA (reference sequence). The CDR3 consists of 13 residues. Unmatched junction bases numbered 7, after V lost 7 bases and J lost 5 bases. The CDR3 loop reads CSVGSGGVDTQYF. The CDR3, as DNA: TGCAGTGTCGGTAGCGGGGGTGTAGATACGCAGTATTTT.

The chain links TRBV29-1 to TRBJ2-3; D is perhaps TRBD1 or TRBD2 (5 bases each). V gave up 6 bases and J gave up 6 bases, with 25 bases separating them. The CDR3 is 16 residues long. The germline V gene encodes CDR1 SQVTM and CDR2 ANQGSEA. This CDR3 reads CSVAGTGTTYLDTQYF. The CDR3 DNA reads TGCAGCGTCGCAGGGACGGGCACCACGTATTTGGATACGCAGTATTTT.

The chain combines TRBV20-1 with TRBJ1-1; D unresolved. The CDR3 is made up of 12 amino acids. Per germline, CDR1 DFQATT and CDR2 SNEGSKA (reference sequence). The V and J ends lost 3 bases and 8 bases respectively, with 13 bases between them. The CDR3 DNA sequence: TGCAGTGCTAGTGGGAGACTAGGGGAAGCTTTCTTT. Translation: CSASGRLGEAFF.

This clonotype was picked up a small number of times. The CDR3, as DNA: TGCAGGGCCACCGGGGGGACAGATACGCAGTATTTT. It is translated as CRATGGTDTQYF. This chain joins TRBV20-1 and TRBJ2-3; 7 bases are shared with TRBD2. The CDR3 has 12 amino acids. From germline, CDR1 is DFQATT and CDR2 SNEGSKA (reference sequence).

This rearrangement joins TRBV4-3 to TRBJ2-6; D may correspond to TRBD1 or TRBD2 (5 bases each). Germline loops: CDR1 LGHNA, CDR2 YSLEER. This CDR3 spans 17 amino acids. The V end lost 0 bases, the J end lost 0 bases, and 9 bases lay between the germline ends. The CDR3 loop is CASSQEGDGSGANVLTF. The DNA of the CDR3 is TGCGCCAGCAGCCAAGAGGGGGATGGCTCTGGGGCCAACGTCCTGACTTTC.